This T cell receptor (beta chain) was obtained from a study of T cell responses to AZD1222 COVID-19 vaccine. Study-level background: Analysis merged second doses at about 4 or about 12 weeks. Study-level findings and limits: Clonal diversity was possibly underestimated, and the donors were mostly white British, with more females. A rise in Spike-specific TCR breadth and depth followed two AZD1222 doses. Samples come after the peak T cell response, not at day 14.

This CDR3 is built from 13 residues. Trimming removed 2 bases from V and 2 bases from J, with 8 bases in between. The germline CDR1 and CDR2 sequences are SGHDT and YYEEEE. Assay: immunoSEQ multiplex PCR; the TCRdb copy retains only in-frame clones and omits some. The table includes more than 100,000 clones, 90% detected once. With regard to this clone: Its matching antigen is unknown.

This specimen was peripheral blood, taken on day 0 of AZD1222 vaccination. The chain has TRBV5-6 and TRBJ2-7; D gene unclear. The source of this sequence is an adult in good health. The CDR3 sequence is CASSLGLPYEQYF. Here the CDR3 DNA reads TGTGCCAGCAGCTTAGGATTACCCTACGAGCAGTACTTC.